The entry that follows covers one T cell receptor (beta chain) sequence. CDR1 is DFQATT and CDR2 is SNEGSKA in the germline V gene (reference sequence). The length of the CDR3 is 14 residues. V dropped 3 bases and J dropped 4 bases, with 13 bases sitting between them. As it was prepared, the TCRbeta library received unique molecular identifiers. Each CDR3 protein is one row after TCRdb ran MiXCR on the PCR reads. This table has around 450,000 distinct CDR3 sequences, 43% appearing once. This entry is derived from a study of T-cell reconstitution after alpha-beta-depleted transplantation in children. The sample was PBMCs, taken before TCRalphabeta/CD19-depleted stem cell transplant. This clonotype was obtained from a girl aged 2 to 9 with aplastic anemia, due to receive a stem cell transplant. The chain carries TRBV20-1 and TRBJ1-3; a possible D gene is TRBD1 (5 bases). In DNA, the CDR3 is TGCAGTGCTAGCAACCAGGGTAGAGGAAACACCATATATTTT. This sequence encodes CSASNQGRGNTIYF.